A single sample is the source of the 20 T cell receptor beta chains below, sequenced in a study of early T cells in non-severe SARS-CoV-2 infection. TCRdb passed the 5' RACE reads through MiXCR, listing each CDR3 protein once. The sample gives just under 90,000 distinct CDR3 sequences, approximately 14% of which show up once; roughly 7.2% is in the top ten. The specimen sequenced was whole blood. These receptors came from an adult who was a healthcare worker with PCR-confirmed SARS-CoV-2 infection or an uninfected control (not recorded which).

This clonotype was detected only a few times. The V gene is TRBV6-2 or TRBV6-3, the J gene TRBJ2-7; no clear D gene. The CDR3 contains 15 residues. Deletions cut 0 bases from V and 2 bases from J, with 11 bases between. The V gene's germline CDR1 is MNHEY and CDR2 SVGEGT. CDR3: CASSYSTGSAYEQYF. The CDR3 region has the DNA TGTGCCAGCAGTTACTCAACCGGAAGCGCCTACGAGCAGTACTTC.

The chain uses TRBV21-1 and TRBJ1-5; TRBD1 reflects the table's D call only, with no check against the DNA. TRBV21-1 is assigned pseudogene status. The CDR3 is 15 amino acids. This chain's CDR3 is CATQGTRYSNQPQHF. The CDR3 DNA sequence: TGTGCCACCCAGGGGACCCGTTATAGCAATCAGCCCCAGCATTTT.

The CDR3: CASSPGTGGNTEAFF. CDR3 DNA sequence: TGTGCCAGCAGTCCCGGGACAGGGGGGAACACTGAAGCTTTCTTT. The chain employs TRBV12-3 or TRBV12-4 and TRBJ1-1; TRBD1 matches at 11 bases. V shed 5 bases and J 1 base; nucleotides not matched to a gene: 3. The CDR3 contains 15 residues.

A few counts support this clonotype. V is TRBV7-2 and J is TRBJ2-7; D is possibly TRBD1 (6 bases). CDR3 length equals 17 residues. The germline V and J ends were trimmed by 2 bases and 2 bases, with 19 bases remaining between them. From germline, CDR1 is SGHTA and CDR2 FQGNSA. The CDR3 DNA follows: TGTGCCAGCAGCTTACGTCAGGGGAGAGGCCCCCCCTACGAGCAGTACTTC. This codes for CASSLRQGRGPPYEQYF.

This clonotype was detected a few times. The J gene is TRBJ2-1, the V gene TRBV18, with TRBD2 matching 9 bases. Germline CDR1 is KGHSH and CDR2 is LQKENI. This CDR3 is built from 16 residues. V shed 0 bases and J 7 bases; nucleotides not matched to a gene: 7. CDR3 residues: CASSPPGQREVNEQFF. CDR3 nucleotides: TGTGCCAGCTCACCACCGGGCCAGCGGGAGGTTAATGAGCAGTTCTTC. Together with reference TRBV18 and TRBJ2-1, the CDR3 gives the full variable domain: NAGVMQNPRHLVRRRGQEARLRCSPMKGHSHVYWYRQLPEEGLKFMVYLQKENIIDESGMPKERFSAEFPKEGPSILRIQQVVRGDSAAYFCASSPPGQREVNEQFFGPGTRLTVL.

V usage is TRBV9 and J usage is TRBJ1-1, with D unclear. This CDR3 comprises 12 residues. Germline CDR1 reads SGDLS; CDR2 reads YYNGEE. Trimming took 3 bases from V and 11 from J, leaving 14 bases between them. The CDR3 nucleotides are TGTGCCAGCAGCGGGCCAGAGCTGCGTGCTTTCTTT. Translation gives CASSGPELRAFF.

V usage is TRBV27 and J usage is TRBJ1-5; tentative D call: TRBD1 (5 bases). Germline-derived CDR1 and CDR2 are MNHEY and SMNVEV (reference sequence). The CDR3 sequence is 13 residues long. With 11 bases removed from V and 6 bases from J, the gap between germline ends came to 17 bases. In nucleotides, the CDR3 is TGTGCCCGTCCCCCAGGAGGGGCTCAGCCCCAGCATTTT. Its protein product is CARPPGGAQPQHF.

This clonotype has just a few counts. The rearrangement uses TRBV29-1 and TRBJ2-1; 14 bases align to TRBD2. Losses at the gene ends were 3 bases for V and 0 bases for J; bases not matched to a gene: 7. The germline V gene encodes CDR1 SQVTM and CDR2 ANQGSEA. The CDR3 covers 18 residues. CDR3 sequence: CSVEKGLAGALSYNEQFF. CDR3 bases: TGCAGCGTTGAGAAGGGACTAGCGGGAGCTCTCTCCTACAATGAGCAGTTCTTC.

The chain links TRBV7-8 to TRBJ2-2, with 8 bases that match TRBD2. This CDR3 comprises 18 residues. CDR1 is SGHVS and CDR2 is FQNEAQ in the germline V gene. Unmatched junction bases numbered 13, after V lost 1 base and J lost 6 bases. The CDR3 protein is CASSLGVAAGGSAGELFF. The CDR3 DNA follows: TGTGCCAGCAGCTTAGGAGTCGCGGCGGGAGGTTCCGCCGGGGAGCTGTTTTTT. Combining the CDR3 with reference TRBV7-8 and TRBJ2-2 gives the whole variable domain GAGVSQSPRYKVAKRGQDVALRCDPISGHVSLFWYQQALGQGPEFLTYFQNEAQLDKSGLPSDRFFAERPEGSVSTLKIQRTQQEDSAVYLCASSLGVAAGGSAGELFFGEGSRLTVL.

This clonotype was observed a handful of times. The rearrangement uses TRBV9 and TRBJ2-7; 11 positions agree with TRBD1. Germline CDR1 and CDR2: SGDLS and YYNGEE. The CDR3 has 16 amino acids. J gave up 5 bases and V 0 bases, and 7 bases lay outside the gene matches. In nucleotides, the CDR3 is TGTGCCAGCAGCGTAGCGGTAGGACAGGGGGCAGACGAGCAGTACTTC. It translates to CASSVAVGQGADEQYF. The full variable domain, in which reference TRBV9 and TRBJ2-7 provide the parts outside the CDR3, is DSGVTQTPKHLITATGQRVTLRCSPRSGDLSVYWYQQSLDQGLQFLIQYYNGEERAKGNILERFSAQQFPDLHSELNLSSLELGDSALYFCASSVAVGQGADEQYFGPGTRLTVT.

This sequence joins TRBV12-3 or TRBV12-4 and TRBJ2-7; 7 positions match TRBD1. V lost 5 bases to trimming and J lost 5 bases; unmatched junction nucleotides: 3. The CDR3 runs 12 residues. The CDR3 nucleotides read TGTGCCAGCAGTCTTACAGGGGACGAGCAGTACTTC. Translated: CASSLTGDEQYF.

This clonotype was counted between two and nine times. V gene TRBV11-3 combines with J gene TRBJ2-1, with D perhaps assigned TRBD1 or TRBD2 (7 bases each). This CDR3 region has 15 residues. Per the germline V gene, CDR1 is SGHNT and CDR2 is YENEEA. Trimming removed 5 bases at V and 2 bases at J, with 13 bases between. The CDR3 reads CASSPGGGPYNEQFF. Here the CDR3 DNA reads TGTGCCAGCAGCCCAGGGGGGGGCCCCTACAATGAGCAGTTCTTC.

The chain carries TRBV28 and TRBJ1-2; D might be TRBD1 (5 bases). Trimming cost V 6 bases and J 3 bases, with 17 bases left between them. The germline gives CDR1 MDHEN, CDR2 SYDVKM. The CDR3 consists of 15 residues. This CDR3 is CASSLERQGYYGYTF. DNA of the CDR3: TGTGCCAGCAGCCTAGAGCGGCAGGGCTACTATGGCTACACCTTC.

The chain uses TRBV19 and TRBJ2-2, with a possible D match to TRBD2 (5 bases). The V and J ends lost 5 bases and 5 bases respectively, with 12 bases between them. This CDR3 has 14 residues. Germline CDR1 is LNHDA and CDR2 is SQIVND (reference sequence). In nucleotides, the CDR3 is TGTGCCAGTAGTCCGGCGAGGGTAACCGGGGAGCTGTTTTTT. Its translation is CASSPARVTGELFF.

This sequence joins TRBV28 and TRBJ2-7; the D gene is possibly TRBD1 (5 bases). The CDR3 sequence is 15 residues long. Per germline, CDR1 MDHEN and CDR2 SYDVKM. Trimming stripped 5 bases from V and 6 bases from J, with 20 bases between. CDR3 in DNA: TGTGCCAGCAGTACCGACAGAACATATCAGGCCGAGCAGTACTTC. It codes for CASSTDRTYQAEQYF.

This clonotype was detected a few times. The V and J genes are TRBV9 and TRBJ2-2; tentative D call: TRBD2 (5 bases). V lost 0 bases and J 2 bases, leaving 8 bases between the germline ends. The CDR3 spans 15 residues. Germline V gene sequence: CDR1 SGDLS, CDR2 YYNGEE. CDR3 amino acids: CASSVGSVNTGELFF. DNA for the CDR3: TGTGCCAGCAGCGTAGGTAGCGTTAACACCGGGGAGCTGTTTTTT. Drawing the rest from reference TRBV9 and TRBJ2-2, the complete variable domain is DSGVTQTPKHLITATGQRVTLRCSPRSGDLSVYWYQQSLDQGLQFLIQYYNGEERAKGNILERFSAQQFPDLHSELNLSSLELGDSALYFCASSVGSVNTGELFFGEGSRLTVL.

The rearrangement uses TRBV6-5 and TRBJ2-3, with a tentative D call TRBD1 (5 bases). The V end lost 0 bases, the J end lost 2 bases, and 9 bases lay between the germline ends. The CDR3 totals 15 residues. The germline gives CDR1 MNHEY, CDR2 SVGAGI. CDR3 in amino acids: CASSYSQGPTDTQYF. In nucleotides, the CDR3 is TGTGCCAGCAGTTACTCGCAGGGCCCCACAGATACGCAGTATTTT.

Ten or more counts support this clonotype. This sequence joins TRBV4-1 and TRBJ2-1, with 11 positions matching TRBD2. V lost 1 base and J lost 4; bases outside the gene matches: 9. Germline CDR1 MGHRA, CDR2 YSYEKL. The CDR3 sequence is 18 residues long. The CDR3 DNA reads TGCGCCAGCAGCCAAGTCACTTGGACTAGCGGGTCTTACAATGAGCAGTTCTTC. Residues: CASSQVTWTSGSYNEQFF.

This clonotype came up many times. The rearrangement links TRBV20-1 to TRBJ2-2, with 14 positions matching TRBD2. This CDR3 is built from 16 residues. CDR1 and CDR2 (germline): DFQATT, SNEGSKA (reference sequence). The trim removed 2 bases at V and 3 bases at J, leaving 2 bases unmatched. For the CDR3, the DNA is TGCAGTGCTAGATCGGGACTAGCGGGAGACACCGGGGAGCTGTTTTTT. It yields the protein CSARSGLAGDTGELFF.

In its sample, this clonotype was seen many times. V gene TRBV7-2 combines with J gene TRBJ1-5; D is uncertain. Trimming shortened V by 2 bases and J by 3 bases, and 5 bases separated the two germline ends. The germline V gene has CDR1 SGHTA and CDR2 FQGNSA. The CDR3 contains 13 residues. The CDR3 DNA sequence: TGTGCCAGCAGCTTACAAGCCAATCAGCCCCAGCATTTT. Protein sequence: CASSLQANQPQHF.